These 5 T cell receptor beta chains share one sample of origin, sequenced in a study of T cells in narcolepsy (dated by TCRdb to 2016 to 2019). Preparation of the library involved the immunoSEQ multiplex PCR assay. TCRdb re-hosts the immuneACCESS table, in-frame sequences only. Its copies lack some clones; in the studies checked, an unresolved V gene accounts for under half of them, and the cause for the rest is not known. A total of under 35,000 clones appear in this sample, roughly 80% of them only once. The top ten hold 1.1% of the sample. Sequencing input: CD45RA- memory CD4+ T cells from PBMCs. The sample's cell subset or site label, in plain terms: memory T cells sorted ex vivo from peripheral blood. These receptors all come from a human donor with narcolepsy.

V gene TRBV19 combines with J gene TRBJ2-7; perhaps TRBD2 as D (5 bases). V lost 1 base, J lost 4 bases, and 14 bases lay in between. CDR1 and CDR2 (germline): LNHDA, SQIVND (reference sequence). There are 15 residues in the CDR3. The CDR3 is CASSIATGRSYEQYF. CDR3 bases: TGTGCCAGTAGTATAGCGACGGGAAGGTCTTACGAGCAGTACTTC.

V usage is TRBV6-6 and J usage is TRBJ2-4; D might be TRBD1 or TRBD2, each matching 5 bases. Per germline, CDR1 MNHNY and CDR2 SVGAGI (reference sequence). The V and J ends lost 0 bases and 6 bases respectively, with 12 bases between them. The length of the CDR3 is 15 residues. The CDR3 sequence: CASSYSGVERNIQYF. In nucleotides, the CDR3 is TGTGCCAGCAGTTACTCGGGGGTGGAACGAAACATTCAGTACTTC.

The rearrangement uses TRBV15 and TRBJ2-7, with D perhaps being TRBD1 or TRBD2 (5 bases each). The germline V gene encodes CDR1 LNHNV and CDR2 YYDKDF (reference sequence). The CDR3 consists of 14 residues. Trimming cost V 3 bases and J 3 bases, with 12 bases left between them. The CDR3 is CATSRGWGIYEQYF. The CDR3 DNA sequence: TGTGCCACCAGCAGGGGATGGGGGATCTACGAGCAGTACTTC.

The chain recombines TRBV19 with TRBJ1-5; tentative D call: TRBD1 (6 bases). CDR3 length: 17 amino acids. V gave up 1 base and J gave up 4 bases, with 17 bases separating them. Per the germline V gene, CDR1 is LNHDA and CDR2 is SQIVND (reference sequence). The CDR3 sequence: CASSIVGGRGRNQPQHF. The CDR3 bases are TGTGCCAGTAGTATAGTAGGAGGCCGGGGGCGGAATCAGCCCCAGCATTTT.

V is TRBV11-3 and J is TRBJ2-3, with D perhaps being TRBD1 or TRBD2 (5 bases each). The CDR3 loop spans 12 amino acids. From germline, CDR1 is SGHNT and CDR2 YENEEA. The V end was cut by 5 bases, the J end by 5 bases, with 8 bases between. CDR3 amino acids: CASSRDLDTQYF. CDR3 in DNA: TGTGCCAGCAGCCGGGACCTAGATACGCAGTATTTT. Variable domain in full (rest from reference TRBV11-3 and TRBJ2-3): EAGVVQSPRYKIIEKKQPVAFWCNPISGHNTLYWYLQNLGQGPELLIRYENEEAVDDSQLPKDRFSAERLKGVDSTLKIQPAELGDSAVYLCASSRDLDTQYFGPGTRLTVL.